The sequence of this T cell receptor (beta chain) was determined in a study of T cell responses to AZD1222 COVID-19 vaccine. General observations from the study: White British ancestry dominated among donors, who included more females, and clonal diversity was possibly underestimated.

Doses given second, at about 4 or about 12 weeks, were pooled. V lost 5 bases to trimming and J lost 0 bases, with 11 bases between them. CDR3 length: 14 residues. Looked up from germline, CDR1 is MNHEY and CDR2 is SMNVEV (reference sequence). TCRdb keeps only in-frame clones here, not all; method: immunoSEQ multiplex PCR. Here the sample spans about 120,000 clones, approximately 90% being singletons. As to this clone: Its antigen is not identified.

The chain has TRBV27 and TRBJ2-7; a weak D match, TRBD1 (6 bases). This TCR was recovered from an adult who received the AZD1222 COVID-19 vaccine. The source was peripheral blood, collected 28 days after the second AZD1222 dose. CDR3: CASSIRDTSYEQYF. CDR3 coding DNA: TGTGCCAGCAGTATCCGGGACACCTCCTACGAGCAGTACTTC.